This T cell receptor beta chain was sequenced for a study of cytomegalovirus exposure and HLA in healthy donors. Study-level findings and limits: A later analysis associated around 17,000 TCR beta sequences with HLA alleles at a 0.05 false discovery rate. The classifier reportedly diagnosed cytomegalovirus status with high specificity and sensitivity.

13 Jbeta primers and 60 Vbeta primers were used for the PCR. Data came from immunoSEQ multiplex PCR; TCRdb stores just in-frame clones and leaves some out. The sample consists of tens of thousands of clones, over 75% of them appearing once. Regarding this clone: Its antigen is undetermined.

The length of the CDR3 is 13 residues. Per germline, CDR1 MNHEY and CDR2 SVGAGI. The germline V and J ends were trimmed by 5 bases and 7 bases, with 11 bases remaining between them. The genes are TRBV6-5 and TRBJ2-2; no reliable D call. The sample taken for sequencing was PBMCs. The receptor was isolated from a girl aged 2-10 years in good health and CMV-seropositive. The CDR3 DNA follows: TGTGCCAGCAGTACTACTGAGAGCGGGGAGCTGTTTTTT. It yields the protein CASSTTESGELFF.